A selection of T cell receptor beta chains follows, all from one sample in a study of CD8 T cells in ankylosing spondylitis. From the 5' RACE reads, TCRdb called clonotypes with MiXCR, one entry per CDR3 protein. The sample holds about 190,000 distinct CDR3 sequences; 10% to 15% are singletons and the top ten take roughly 11%. The sequencing input was blood, either unsorted or a sorted T cell fraction (not recorded which). All receptors derive from a female donor with ankylosing spondylitis or in good health (not recorded which). Each CDR3 is given with its conserved first and last residue. D genes are given only for firm matches. Clone size is not always given. Where it is, it says once, few, many or a class for expanded clones.

v_gene	j_gene	d_gene	abundance	CDR3nt	CDR3aa
TRBV7-6	TRBJ2-1	TRBD2	many	TGTGCCAGCAGCCCCGGGACTAGCGGGAGTTGGGAGCAGTTCTTC	CASSPGTSGSWEQFF
TRBV12-3/TRBV12-4	TRBJ1-1	NA	many	TGTGCCAGCAGCTACCGGGACTACACTGAAGCTTTCTTT	CASSYRDYTEAFF
TRBV25-1	TRBJ2-7	NA	many	TGTGCCAGCAGTGAATCTGGGGACTACGAGCAGTACTTC	CASSESGDYEQYF
TRBV5-5	TRBJ2-1	TRBD2	few	TGTGCCAGCAGCTTGGGAGCGGGAGGGGCGCTCAATGAGCAGTTCTTC	CASSLGAGGALNEQFF
TRBV7-2	TRBJ1-2	NA	few	TGTGCCAGCAGCCCGACAGCGGAATATGGCTACACCTTC	CASSPTAEYGYTF
TRBV4-3	TRBJ2-1	TRBD2	NA	TGCGCCAGCAGCCAAGATCCCGCGGGAGGGTACGGTGAGCAGTTCTTC	CASSQDPAGGYGEQFF
TRBV5-5	TRBJ2-7	NA	NA	TGTGCCAGCAGCTTCCAGGGGGGGCCTACCTACGAGCAGTACTTC	CASSFQGGPTYEQYF
TRBV29-1	TRBJ2-7	NA	few	TGCAGCGTTGGAGTGGGGAAGGAGCAGTACTTC	CSVGVGKEQYF
TRBV4-1	TRBJ1-4	TRBD1	many	TGCGCCAGCAGCCATTCCGGGACAGGGCCTGAAAAACTGTTTTTT	CASSHSGTGPEKLFF
TRBV20-1	TRBJ2-3	NA	NA	TGCAGTGCTAGAGCCTGGGATACGCAGTATTTT	CSARAWDTQYF
TRBV4-3	TRBJ2-1	TRBD2	NA	TGCGCCAGCAGCCAAGAGGCTAGCGGGAGCGGCAATGAGCAGTTCTTC	CASSQEASGSGNEQFF
TRBV5-1	TRBJ2-3	TRBD2	few	TGCGCCAGCAGCCCGGGACTAGCGGGAGGGCCTGGGGATACGCAGTATTTT	CASSPGLAGGPGDTQYF
TRBV4-2	TRBJ2-1	TRBD1	NA	TGTGCCAGCAGCCAAGCCGAGGGACAGGATTACAATGAGCAGTTCTTC	CASSQAEGQDYNEQFF